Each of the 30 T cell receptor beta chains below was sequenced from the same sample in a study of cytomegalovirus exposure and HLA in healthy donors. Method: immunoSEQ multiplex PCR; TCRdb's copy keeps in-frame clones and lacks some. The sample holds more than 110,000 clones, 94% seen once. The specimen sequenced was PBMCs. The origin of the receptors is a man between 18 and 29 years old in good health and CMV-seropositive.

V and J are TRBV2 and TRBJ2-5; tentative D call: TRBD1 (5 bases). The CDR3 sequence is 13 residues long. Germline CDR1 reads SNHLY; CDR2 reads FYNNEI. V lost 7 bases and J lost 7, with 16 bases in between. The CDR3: CASIETDQGTQYF. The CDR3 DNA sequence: TGTGCCAGCATAGAGACGGACCAGGGGACCCAGTACTTC.

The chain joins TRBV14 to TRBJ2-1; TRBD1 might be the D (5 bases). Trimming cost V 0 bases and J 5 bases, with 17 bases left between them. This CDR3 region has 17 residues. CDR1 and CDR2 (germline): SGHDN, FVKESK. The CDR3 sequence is CASSQDFGQGIDNEQFF. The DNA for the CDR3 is TGTGCCAGCAGCCAAGATTTCGGCCAGGGCATAGACAATGAGCAGTTCTTC.

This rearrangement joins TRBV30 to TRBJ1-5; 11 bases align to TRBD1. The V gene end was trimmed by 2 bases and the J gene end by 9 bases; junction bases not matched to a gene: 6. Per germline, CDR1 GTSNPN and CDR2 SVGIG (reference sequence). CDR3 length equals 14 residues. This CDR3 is CAWSKGQGERPQHF. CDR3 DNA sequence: TGTGCCTGGAGTAAGGGACAGGGGGAAAGGCCCCAGCATTTT. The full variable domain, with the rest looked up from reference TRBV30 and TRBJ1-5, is SQTIHQWPATLVQPVGSPLSLECTVEGTSNPNLYWYRQAAGRGLQLLFYSVGIGQISSEVPQNLSASRPQDRQFILSSKKLLLSDSGFYLCAWSKGQGERPQHFGDGTRLSIL.

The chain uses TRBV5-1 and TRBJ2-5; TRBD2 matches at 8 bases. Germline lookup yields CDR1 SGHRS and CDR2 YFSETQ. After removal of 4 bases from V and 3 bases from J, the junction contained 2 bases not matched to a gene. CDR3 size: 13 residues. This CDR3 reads CASSISGKETQYF. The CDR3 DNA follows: TGCGCCAGCAGCATTAGCGGGAAAGAGACCCAGTACTTC.

CDR3 region: CTSSQDGVFTGLASSYEQYF. CDR3 sequence (DNA): TGCACCAGCAGCCAAGATGGCGTGTTTACCGGACTAGCGAGCTCCTACGAGCAGTACTTC. The chain recombines TRBV1 with TRBJ2-7; whether TRBD2, the table's D call, matches the DNA was not checked. TRBV1 is a recognized pseudogene. The CDR3 contains 20 residues.

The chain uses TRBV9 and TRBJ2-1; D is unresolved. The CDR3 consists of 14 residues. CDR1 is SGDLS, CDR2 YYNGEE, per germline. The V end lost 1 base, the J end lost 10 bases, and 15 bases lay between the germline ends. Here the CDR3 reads CASSVMTGINEQFF. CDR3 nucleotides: TGTGCCAGCAGCGTAATGACGGGTATTAACGAGCAGTTCTTC.

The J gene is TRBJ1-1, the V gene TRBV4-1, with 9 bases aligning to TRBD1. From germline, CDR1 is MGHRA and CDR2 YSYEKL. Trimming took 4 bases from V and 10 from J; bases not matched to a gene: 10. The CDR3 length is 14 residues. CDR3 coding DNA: TGCGCCAGCAGCCGAAGTACAGGGGGCAAAGGAGCTTTCTTT. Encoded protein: CASSRSTGGKGAFF.

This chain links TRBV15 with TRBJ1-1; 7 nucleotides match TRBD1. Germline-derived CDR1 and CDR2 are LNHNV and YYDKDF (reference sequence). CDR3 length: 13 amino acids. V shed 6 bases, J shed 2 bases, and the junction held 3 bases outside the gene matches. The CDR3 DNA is TGTGCCACCAGTAAGGGGGCAAACACTGAAGCTTTCTTT. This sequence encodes CATSKGANTEAFF.

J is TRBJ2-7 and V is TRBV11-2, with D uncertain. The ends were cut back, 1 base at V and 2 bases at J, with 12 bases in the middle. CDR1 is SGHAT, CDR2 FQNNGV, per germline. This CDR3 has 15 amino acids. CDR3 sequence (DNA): TGTGCCAGCAGCTTAGCCCCAGAATTCCCCTACGAGCAGTACTTC. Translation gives CASSLAPEFPYEQYF.

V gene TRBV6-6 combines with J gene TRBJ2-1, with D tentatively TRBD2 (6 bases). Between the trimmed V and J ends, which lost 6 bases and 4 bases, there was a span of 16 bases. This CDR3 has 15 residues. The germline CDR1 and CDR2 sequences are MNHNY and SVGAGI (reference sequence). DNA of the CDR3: TGTGCCAGCAGACAGGACGCGGGATCATACAATGAGCAGTTCTTC. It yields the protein CASRQDAGSYNEQFF.

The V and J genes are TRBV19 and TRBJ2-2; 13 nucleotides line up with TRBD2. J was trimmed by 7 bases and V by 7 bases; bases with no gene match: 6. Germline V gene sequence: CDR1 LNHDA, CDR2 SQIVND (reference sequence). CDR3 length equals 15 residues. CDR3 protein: CASTGTSGTGGELFF. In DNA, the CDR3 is TGTGCCAGTACCGGGACTAGCGGGACGGGCGGGGAGCTGTTTTTT.

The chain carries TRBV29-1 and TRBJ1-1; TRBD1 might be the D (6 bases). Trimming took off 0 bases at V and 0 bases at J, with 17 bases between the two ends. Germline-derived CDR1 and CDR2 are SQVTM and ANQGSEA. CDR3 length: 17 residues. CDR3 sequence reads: CSVEEWQGKSMNTEAFF. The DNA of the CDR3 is TGCAGCGTTGAAGAATGGCAGGGGAAATCCATGAACACTGAAGCTTTCTTT.

CDR3 nucleotide sequence: TGTGCCTGGAGTGCGGGCGGGTCAGGTGTTTACACCTTC. Encoded protein: CAWSAGGSGVYTF. The chain carries TRBV30 and TRBJ1-2; no clear D. The germline V and J ends were trimmed by 1 base and 11 bases, with 17 bases remaining between them. Germline CDR1 GTSNPN, CDR2 SVGIG (reference sequence). This CDR3 spans 13 amino acids.

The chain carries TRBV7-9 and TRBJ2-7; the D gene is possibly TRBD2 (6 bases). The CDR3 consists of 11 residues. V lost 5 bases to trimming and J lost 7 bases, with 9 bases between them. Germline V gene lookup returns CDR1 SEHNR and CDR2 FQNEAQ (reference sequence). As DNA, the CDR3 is TGTGCCAGCAGCCGCCGGGGGGAGCAGTACTTC. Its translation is CASSRRGEQYF.

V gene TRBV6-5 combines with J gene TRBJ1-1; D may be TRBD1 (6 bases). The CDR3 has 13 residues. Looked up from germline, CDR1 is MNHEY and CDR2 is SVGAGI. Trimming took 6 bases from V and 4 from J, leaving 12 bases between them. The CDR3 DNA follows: TGTGCCAGCAGCAACAGGGTCGGCACTGAAGCTTTCTTT. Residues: CASSNRVGTEAFF.

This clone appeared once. CDR3 loop: CASSQEEASGIYEQYF. The CDR3 DNA is TGTGCCAGCAGCCAAGAGGAGGCTAGCGGAATCTACGAGCAGTACTTC. The chain carries TRBV4-2 and TRBJ2-7; 7 bases line up with TRBD2. The junction had 8 bases not matched to a gene; V was cut back by 0 bases and J by 3 bases. The CDR3 is 16 residues long. Germline assignment: CDR1 LGHNA and CDR2 YNFKEQ.

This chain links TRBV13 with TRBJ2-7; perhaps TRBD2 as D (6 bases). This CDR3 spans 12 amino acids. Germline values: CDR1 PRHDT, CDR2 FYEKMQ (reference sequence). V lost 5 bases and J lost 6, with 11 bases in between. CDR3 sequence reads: CASSPEGGEQYF. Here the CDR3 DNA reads TGTGCCAGCAGCCCCGAGGGAGGCGAGCAGTACTTC.

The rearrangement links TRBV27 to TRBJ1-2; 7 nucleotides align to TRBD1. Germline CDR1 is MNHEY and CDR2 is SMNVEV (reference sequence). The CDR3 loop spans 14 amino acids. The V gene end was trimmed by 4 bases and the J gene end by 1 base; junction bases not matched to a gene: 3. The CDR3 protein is CASSSGQFNYGYTF. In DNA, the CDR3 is TGTGCCAGCAGTTCGGGACAGTTTAACTATGGCTACACCTTC.

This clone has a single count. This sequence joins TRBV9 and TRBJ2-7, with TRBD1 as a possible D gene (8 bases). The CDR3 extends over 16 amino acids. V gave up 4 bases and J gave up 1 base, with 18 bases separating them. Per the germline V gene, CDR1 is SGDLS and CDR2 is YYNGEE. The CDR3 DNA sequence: TGTGCCAGCAGCCCGAGCGGGACAGGCCCTTCCTACGAGCAGTACTTC. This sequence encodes CASSPSGTGPSYEQYF. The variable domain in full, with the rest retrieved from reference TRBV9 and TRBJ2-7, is DSGVTQTPKHLITATGQRVTLRCSPRSGDLSVYWYQQSLDQGLQFLIQYYNGEERAKGNILERFSAQQFPDLHSELNLSSLELGDSALYFCASSPSGTGPSYEQYFGPGTRLTVT.

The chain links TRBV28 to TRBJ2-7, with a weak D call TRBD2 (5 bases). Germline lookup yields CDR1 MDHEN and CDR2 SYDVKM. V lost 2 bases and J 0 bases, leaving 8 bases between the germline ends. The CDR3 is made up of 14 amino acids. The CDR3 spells CASSLSGFSYEQYF. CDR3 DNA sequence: TGTGCCAGCAGTTTAAGCGGTTTCTCCTACGAGCAGTACTTC.

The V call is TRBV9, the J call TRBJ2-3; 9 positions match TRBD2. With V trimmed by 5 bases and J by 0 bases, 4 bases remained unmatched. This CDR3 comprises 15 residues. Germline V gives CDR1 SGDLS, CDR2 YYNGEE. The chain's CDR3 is CASSASGTSTDTQYF. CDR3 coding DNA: TGTGCCAGCAGTGCTAGCGGGACTAGCACAGATACGCAGTATTTT. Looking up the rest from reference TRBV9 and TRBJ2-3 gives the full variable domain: DSGVTQTPKHLITATGQRVTLRCSPRSGDLSVYWYQQSLDQGLQFLIQYYNGEERAKGNILERFSAQQFPDLHSELNLSSLELGDSALYFCASSASGTSTDTQYFGPGTRLTVL.

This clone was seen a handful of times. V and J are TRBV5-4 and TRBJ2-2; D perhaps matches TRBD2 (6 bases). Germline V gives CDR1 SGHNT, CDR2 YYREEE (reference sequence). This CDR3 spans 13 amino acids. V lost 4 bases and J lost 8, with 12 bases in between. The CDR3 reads CASSGRESGELFF. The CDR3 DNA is TGTGCCAGCAGCGGCCGGGAGAGTGGGGAGCTGTTTTTT.

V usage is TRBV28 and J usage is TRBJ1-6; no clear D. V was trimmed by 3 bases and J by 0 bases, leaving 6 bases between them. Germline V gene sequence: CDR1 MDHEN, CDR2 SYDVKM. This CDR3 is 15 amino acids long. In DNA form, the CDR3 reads TGTGCCAGCAGTTTGGAGTTCTCCTATAATTCACCCCTCCACTTT. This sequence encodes CASSLEFSYNSPLHF.

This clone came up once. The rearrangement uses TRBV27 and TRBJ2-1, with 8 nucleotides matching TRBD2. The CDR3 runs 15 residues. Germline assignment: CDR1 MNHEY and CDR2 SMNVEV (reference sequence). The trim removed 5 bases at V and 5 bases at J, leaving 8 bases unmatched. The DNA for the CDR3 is TGTGCCAGCAGTATACGGACTAGCTTTGACAATGAGCAGTTCTTC. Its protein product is CASSIRTSFDNEQFF.

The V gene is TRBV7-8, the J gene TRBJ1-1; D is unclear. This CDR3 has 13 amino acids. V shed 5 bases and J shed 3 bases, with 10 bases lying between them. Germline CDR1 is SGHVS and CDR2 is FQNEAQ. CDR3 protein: CASSVPSDTEAFF. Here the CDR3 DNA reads TGTGCCAGCAGCGTACCTTCGGACACTGAAGCTTTCTTT.

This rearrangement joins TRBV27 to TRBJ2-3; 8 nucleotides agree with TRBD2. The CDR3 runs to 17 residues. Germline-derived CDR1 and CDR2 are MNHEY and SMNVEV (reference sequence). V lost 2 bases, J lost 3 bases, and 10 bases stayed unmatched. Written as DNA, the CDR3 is TGTGCCAGCAGTTTAAACCTCGGACAGCGGGGGACAGATACGCAGTATTTT. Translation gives CASSLNLGQRGTDTQYF.

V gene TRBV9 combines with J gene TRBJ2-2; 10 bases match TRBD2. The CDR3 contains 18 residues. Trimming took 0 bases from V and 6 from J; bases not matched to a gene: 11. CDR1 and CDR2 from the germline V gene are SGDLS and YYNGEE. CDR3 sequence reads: CASSVAPAGGPLAGELFF. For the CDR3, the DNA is TGTGCCAGCAGCGTAGCTCCAGCGGGAGGGCCTTTGGCCGGGGAGCTGTTTTTT.

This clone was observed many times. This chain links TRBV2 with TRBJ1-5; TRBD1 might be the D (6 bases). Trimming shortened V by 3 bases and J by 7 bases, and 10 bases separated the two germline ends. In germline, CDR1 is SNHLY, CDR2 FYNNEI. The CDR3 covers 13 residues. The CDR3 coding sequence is TGTGCCAGCAGTGAGAGACAGGAACAGCCCCAGCATTTT. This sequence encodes CASSERQEQPQHF.

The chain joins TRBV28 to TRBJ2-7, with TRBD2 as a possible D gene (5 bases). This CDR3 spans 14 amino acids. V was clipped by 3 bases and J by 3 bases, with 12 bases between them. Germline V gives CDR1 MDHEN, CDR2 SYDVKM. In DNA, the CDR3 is TGTGCCAGCAGTTTCCGGGGTAGCAGCTACGAGCAGTACTTC. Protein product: CASSFRGSSYEQYF.

In nucleotides, the CDR3 is TGTGCCAGCAGCTTAGCCTATTTGGGGACAGGGCTCGGGGGCTACACCTTC. Amino acids: CASSLAYLGTGLGGYTF. The J gene is TRBJ1-2, the V gene TRBV7-8, with 9 bases fitting TRBD1. The CDR3 extends over 17 amino acids. J lost 8 bases, V lost 0 bases, and 13 bases had no gene match. Germline CDR1 is SGHVS and CDR2 is FQNEAQ. The full variable domain, its missing parts supplied by reference TRBV7-8 and TRBJ1-2, is GAGVSQSPRYKVAKRGQDVALRCDPISGHVSLFWYQQALGQGPEFLTYFQNEAQLDKSGLPSDRFFAERPEGSVSTLKIQRTQQEDSAVYLCASSLAYLGTGLGGYTFGSGTRLTVV.